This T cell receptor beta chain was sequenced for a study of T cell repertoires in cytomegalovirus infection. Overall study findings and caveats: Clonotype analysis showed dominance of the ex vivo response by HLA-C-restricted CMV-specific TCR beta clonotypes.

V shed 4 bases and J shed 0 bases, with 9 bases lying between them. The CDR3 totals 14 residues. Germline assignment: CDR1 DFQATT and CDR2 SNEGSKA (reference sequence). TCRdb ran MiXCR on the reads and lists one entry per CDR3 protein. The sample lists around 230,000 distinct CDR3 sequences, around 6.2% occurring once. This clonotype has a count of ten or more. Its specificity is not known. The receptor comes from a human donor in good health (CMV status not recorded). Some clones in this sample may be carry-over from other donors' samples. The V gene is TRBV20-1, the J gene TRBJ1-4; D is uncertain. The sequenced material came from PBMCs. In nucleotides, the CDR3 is TGCAGTGCTAAACCTCTTGCAACTAATGAAAAACTGTTTTTT. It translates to CSAKPLATNEKLFF.